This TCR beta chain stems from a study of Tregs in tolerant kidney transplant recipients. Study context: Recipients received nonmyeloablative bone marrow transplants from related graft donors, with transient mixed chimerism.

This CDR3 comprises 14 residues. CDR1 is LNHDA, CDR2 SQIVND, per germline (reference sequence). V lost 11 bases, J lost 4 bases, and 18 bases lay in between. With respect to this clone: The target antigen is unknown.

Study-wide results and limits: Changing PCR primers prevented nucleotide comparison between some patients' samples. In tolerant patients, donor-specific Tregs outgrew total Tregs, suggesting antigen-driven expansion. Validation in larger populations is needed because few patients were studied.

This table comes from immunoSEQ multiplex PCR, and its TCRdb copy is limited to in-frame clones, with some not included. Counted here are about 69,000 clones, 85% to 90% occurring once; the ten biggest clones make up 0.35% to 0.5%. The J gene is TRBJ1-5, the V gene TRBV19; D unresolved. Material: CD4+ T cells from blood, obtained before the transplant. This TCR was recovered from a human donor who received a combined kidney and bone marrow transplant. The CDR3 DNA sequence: TGTGCCTCCAAGGGAGGGAGGGAGAATCAGCCCCAGCATTTT. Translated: CASKGGRENQPQHF.